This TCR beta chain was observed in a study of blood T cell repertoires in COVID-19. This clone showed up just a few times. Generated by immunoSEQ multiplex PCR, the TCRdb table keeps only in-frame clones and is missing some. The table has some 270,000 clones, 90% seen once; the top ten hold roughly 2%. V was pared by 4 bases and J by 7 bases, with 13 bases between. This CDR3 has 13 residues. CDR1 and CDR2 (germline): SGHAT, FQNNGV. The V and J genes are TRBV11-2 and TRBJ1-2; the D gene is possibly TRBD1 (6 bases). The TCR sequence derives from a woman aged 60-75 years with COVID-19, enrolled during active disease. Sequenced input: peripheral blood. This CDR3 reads CASSYGGALGYTF. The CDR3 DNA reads TGTGCCAGCAGCTATGGGGGGGCGCTTGGCTACACCTTC.